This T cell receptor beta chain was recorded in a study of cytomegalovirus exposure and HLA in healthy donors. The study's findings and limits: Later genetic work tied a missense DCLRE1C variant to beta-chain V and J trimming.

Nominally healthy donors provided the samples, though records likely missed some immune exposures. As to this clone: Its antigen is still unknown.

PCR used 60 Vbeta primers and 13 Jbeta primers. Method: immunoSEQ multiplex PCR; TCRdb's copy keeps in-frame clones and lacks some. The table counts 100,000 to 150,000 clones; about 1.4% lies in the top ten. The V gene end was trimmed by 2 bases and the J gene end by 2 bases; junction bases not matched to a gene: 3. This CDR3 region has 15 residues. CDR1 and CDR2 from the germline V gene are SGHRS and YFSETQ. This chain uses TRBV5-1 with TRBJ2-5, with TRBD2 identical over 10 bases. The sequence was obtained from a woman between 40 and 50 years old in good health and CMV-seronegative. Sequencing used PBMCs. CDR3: CASSFSGGLQETQYF. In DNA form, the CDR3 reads TGCGCCAGCAGCTTTAGCGGGGGGCTTCAAGAGACCCAGTACTTC.